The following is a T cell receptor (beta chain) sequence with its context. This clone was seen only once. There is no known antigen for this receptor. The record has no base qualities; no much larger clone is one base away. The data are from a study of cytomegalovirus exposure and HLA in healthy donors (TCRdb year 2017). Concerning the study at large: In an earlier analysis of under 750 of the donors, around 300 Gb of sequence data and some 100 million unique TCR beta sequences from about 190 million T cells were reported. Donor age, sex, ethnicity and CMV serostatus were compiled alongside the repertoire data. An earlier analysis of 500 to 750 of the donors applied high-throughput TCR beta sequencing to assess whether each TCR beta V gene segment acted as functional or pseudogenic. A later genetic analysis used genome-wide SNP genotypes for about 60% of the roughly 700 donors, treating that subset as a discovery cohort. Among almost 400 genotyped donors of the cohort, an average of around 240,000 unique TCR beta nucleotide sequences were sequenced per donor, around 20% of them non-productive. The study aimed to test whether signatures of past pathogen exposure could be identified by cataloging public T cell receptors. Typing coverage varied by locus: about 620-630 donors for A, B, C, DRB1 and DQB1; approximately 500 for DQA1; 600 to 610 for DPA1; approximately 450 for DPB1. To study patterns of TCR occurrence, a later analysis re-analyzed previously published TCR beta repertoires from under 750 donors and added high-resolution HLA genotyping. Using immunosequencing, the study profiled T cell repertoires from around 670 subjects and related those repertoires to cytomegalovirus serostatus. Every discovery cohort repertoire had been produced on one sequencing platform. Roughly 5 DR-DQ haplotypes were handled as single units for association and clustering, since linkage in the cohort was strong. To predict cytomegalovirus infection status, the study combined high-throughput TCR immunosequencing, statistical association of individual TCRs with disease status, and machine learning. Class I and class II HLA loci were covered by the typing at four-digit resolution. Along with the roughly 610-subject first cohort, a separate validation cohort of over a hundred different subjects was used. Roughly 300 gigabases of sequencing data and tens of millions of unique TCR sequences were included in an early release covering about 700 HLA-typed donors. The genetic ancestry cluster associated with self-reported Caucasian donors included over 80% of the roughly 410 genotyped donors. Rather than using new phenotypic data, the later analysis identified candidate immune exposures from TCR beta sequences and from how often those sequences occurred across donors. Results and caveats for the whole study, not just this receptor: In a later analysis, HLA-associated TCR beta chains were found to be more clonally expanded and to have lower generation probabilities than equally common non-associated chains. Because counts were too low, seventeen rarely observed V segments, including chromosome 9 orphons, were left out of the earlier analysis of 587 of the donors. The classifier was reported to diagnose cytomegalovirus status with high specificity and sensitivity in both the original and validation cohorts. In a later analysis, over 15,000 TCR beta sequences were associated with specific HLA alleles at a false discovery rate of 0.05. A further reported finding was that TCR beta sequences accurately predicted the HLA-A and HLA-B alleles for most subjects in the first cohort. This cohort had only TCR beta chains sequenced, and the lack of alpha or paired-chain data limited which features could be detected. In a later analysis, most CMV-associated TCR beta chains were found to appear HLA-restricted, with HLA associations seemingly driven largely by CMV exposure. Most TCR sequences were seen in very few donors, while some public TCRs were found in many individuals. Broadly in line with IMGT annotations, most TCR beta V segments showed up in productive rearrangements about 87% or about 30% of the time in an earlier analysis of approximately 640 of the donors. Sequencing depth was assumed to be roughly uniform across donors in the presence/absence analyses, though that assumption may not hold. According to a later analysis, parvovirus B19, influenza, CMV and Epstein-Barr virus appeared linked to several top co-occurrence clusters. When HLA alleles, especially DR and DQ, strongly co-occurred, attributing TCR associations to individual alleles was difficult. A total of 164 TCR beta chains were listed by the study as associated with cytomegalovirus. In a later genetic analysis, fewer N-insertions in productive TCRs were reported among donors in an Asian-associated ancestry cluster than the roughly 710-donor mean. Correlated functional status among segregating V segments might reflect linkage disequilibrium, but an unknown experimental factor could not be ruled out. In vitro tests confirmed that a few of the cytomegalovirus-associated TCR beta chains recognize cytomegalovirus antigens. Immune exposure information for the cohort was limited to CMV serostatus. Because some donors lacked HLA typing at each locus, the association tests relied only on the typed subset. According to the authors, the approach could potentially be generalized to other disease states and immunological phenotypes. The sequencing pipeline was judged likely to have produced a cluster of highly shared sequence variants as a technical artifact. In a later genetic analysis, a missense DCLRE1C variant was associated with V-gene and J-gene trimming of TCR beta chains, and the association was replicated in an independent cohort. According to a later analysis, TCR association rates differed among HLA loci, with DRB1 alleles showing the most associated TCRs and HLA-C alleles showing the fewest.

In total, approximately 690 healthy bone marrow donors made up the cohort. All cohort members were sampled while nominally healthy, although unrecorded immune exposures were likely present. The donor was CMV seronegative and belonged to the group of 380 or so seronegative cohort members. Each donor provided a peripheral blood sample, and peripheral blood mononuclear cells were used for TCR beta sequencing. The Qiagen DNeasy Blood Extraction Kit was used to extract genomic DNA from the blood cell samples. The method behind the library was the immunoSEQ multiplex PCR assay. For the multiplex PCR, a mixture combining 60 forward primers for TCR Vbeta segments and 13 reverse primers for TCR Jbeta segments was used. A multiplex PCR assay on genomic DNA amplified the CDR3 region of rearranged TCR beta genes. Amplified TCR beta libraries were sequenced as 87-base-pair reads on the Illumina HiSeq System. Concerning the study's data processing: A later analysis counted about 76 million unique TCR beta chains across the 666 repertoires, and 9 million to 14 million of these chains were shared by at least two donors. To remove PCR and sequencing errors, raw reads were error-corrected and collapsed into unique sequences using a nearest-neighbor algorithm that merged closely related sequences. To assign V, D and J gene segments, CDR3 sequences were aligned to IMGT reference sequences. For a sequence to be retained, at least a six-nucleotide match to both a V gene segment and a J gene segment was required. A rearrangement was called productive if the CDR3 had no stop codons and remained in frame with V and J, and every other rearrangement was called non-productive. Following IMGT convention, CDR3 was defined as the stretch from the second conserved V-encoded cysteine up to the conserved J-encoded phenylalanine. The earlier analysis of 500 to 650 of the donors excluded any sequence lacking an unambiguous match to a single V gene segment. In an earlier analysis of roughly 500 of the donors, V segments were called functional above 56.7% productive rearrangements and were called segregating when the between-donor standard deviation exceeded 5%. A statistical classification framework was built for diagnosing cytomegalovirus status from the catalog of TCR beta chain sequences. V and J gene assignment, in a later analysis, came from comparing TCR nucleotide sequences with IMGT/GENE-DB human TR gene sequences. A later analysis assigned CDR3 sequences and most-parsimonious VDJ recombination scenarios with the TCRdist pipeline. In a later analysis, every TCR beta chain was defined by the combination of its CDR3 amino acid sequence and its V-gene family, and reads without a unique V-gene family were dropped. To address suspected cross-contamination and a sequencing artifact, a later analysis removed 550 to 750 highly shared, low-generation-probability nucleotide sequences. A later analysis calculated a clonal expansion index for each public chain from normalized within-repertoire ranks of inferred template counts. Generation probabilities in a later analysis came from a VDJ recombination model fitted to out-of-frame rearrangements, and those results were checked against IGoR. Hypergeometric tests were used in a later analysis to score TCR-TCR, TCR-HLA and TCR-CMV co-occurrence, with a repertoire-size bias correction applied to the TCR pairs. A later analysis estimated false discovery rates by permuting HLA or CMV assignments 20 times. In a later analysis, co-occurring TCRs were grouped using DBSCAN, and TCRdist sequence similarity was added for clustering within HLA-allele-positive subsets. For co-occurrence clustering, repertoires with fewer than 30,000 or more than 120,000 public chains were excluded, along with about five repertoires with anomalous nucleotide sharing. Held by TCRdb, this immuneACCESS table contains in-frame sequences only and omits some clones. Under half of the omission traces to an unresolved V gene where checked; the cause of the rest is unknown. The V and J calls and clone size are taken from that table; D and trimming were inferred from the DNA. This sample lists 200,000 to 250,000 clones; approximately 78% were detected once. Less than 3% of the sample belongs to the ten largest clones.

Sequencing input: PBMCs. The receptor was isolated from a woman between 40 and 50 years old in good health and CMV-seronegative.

The DNA sequence is TGCAGCGGGGGGACAGGGGGCATTTTGGACATTCAGTACTTC. It translates as CSGGTGGILDIQYF. The sequence joins TRBV29-1 to TRBJ2-4, with 12 bases matching TRBD1. The germline V gene gives CDR1 as SQVTM and CDR2 as ANQGSEA. Inclusive of the bounding cysteine and phenylalanine, the CDR3 is 14 residues long. Only the CDR3 DNA stays, 42 bases, in frame from base 1. V and J are trimmed by 7 bases and 8 bases, and the gene matches miss 9 bases of the junction. Supplemented by the reference TRBV29-1 and TRBJ2-4 proteins around the CDR3, the complete variable domain is SAVISQKPSRDICQRGTSLTIQCQVDSQVTMMFWYRQQPGQSLTLIATANQGSEATYESGFVIDKFPISRPNLTFSTLTVSNMSPEDSSIYLCSGGTGGILDIQYFGAGTRLSVL.